This T cell receptor (beta chain) was sequenced in a study of blood T cell repertoires in COVID-19. Clones were read by immunoSEQ multiplex PCR, and TCRdb kept only the in-frame ones, dropping some. The sample holds nearly 85,000 clones, around 83% seen once. The sequencing input was peripheral blood. This TCR derives from an older woman with acute or convalescent COVID-19.

As DNA, the CDR3 is TGTGCCAGTAGTATAGACTCGACGGGAATCTATGGCTACACCTTC. It translates to CASSIDSTGIYGYTF. The chain employs TRBV19 and TRBJ1-2, with no clear D. This CDR3 is 15 amino acids long. V was pared by 0 bases and J by 4 bases, with 12 bases between. Germline CDR1 and CDR2: LNHDA and SQIVND (reference sequence). The whole variable domain, filled in from reference TRBV19 and TRBJ1-2, reads DGGITQSPKYLFRKEGQNVTLSCEQNLNHDAMYWYRQDPGQGLRLIYYSQIVNDFQKGDIAEGYSVSREKKESFPLTVTSAQKNPTAFYLCASSIDSTGIYGYTFGSGTRLTVV.